A selection of T cell receptor beta chains follows, all from one sample in a study of blood T cell repertoires in COVID-19. Some clones are missing from TCRdb's copy, which holds only in-frame ones; the method was immunoSEQ multiplex PCR. The profile shows around 280,000 clones, 85% of them singletons. What was sequenced was peripheral blood. Receptors were obtained from a woman in her fifties or sixties with active or convalescent COVID-19. Each CDR3 is given with its conserved first and last residue. The order of the fields is V gene, clone size, D gene, J gene, CDR3 length, CDR3 DNA, CDR3 protein. D genes are given only for firm matches. Some rows mark clone size as missing; the rest say once, few, many or name a class of expanded clone.

TRBV4-2	once	TRBD2	TRBJ2-4	19	TGTGCCAGCAGCCAGTCTACCTCGGGACTAGCGGGAGGCGAAAACATTCAGTACTTC	CASSQSTSGLAGGENIQYF
TRBV19	once	-	TRBJ1-6	13	TGTGCCAGTCAGGGTGGCCTTAATTCACCCCTCCACTTT	CASQGGLNSPLHF
TRBV5-1	-	TRBD1	TRBJ1-1	15	TGCGCCAGCAGCTTGACCGGGACAGGGGGAACTGAAGCTTTCTTT	CASSLTGTGGTEAFF
TRBV5-1	-	TRBD2	TRBJ2-1	16	TGCGCCAGCAGCTGGGGCTCGGGAGGGCCCTACAATGAGCAGTTCTTC	CASSWGSGGPYNEQFF
TRBV25-1	once	TRBD1	TRBJ2-1	15	TGTGCCAGCAGTGAGGTCCCGACAGGGTTCGATGAGCAGTTCTTC	CASSEVPTGFDEQFF
TRBV12-3/TRBV12-4	-	-	TRBJ1-1	12	TGTGCCAGCAGCACAGTGAACACTGAAGCTTTCTTT	CASSTVNTEAFF
TRBV2	-	-	TRBJ1-1	14	TGTGCCAGCAGTGATAGGACATTGAACACTGAAGCTTTCTTT	CASSDRTLNTEAFF
TRBV19	-	-	TRBJ1-3	15	TGTGCCAGTAGTCTCCTTGGAGGGGCTGGAAACACCATATATTTT	CASSLLGGAGNTIYF
TRBV2	-	-	TRBJ2-7	12	TGTGCCAGCAGTGGGAGTTCCTACGAGCAGTACTTC	CASSGSSYEQYF
TRBV5-4	-	TRBD1	TRBJ2-3	13	TGTGCAGGAGCAGGGGGTAACACAGATACGCAGTATTTT	CAGAGGNTDTQYF
TRBV29-1	few	TRBD1	TRBJ1-2	14	TGCAGCGTGGCGGACAGGGGGGTTGCCTATGGCTACACCTTC	CSVADRGVAYGYTF
TRBV7-8	-	-	TRBJ2-7	16	TGTGCCAGCAGCTCGCCTTTAGGGACACCCGCCTACGAGCAGTACTTC	CASSSPLGTPAYEQYF
TRBV6-2/TRBV6-3	few	-	TRBJ1-2	12	TGTGCCAGCAGCGGGGGGGACTATGGCTACACCTTC	CASSGGDYGYTF
TRBV18	-	-	TRBJ1-3	14	TGTGCCACCGCGGCTCAGAGCTCTGGAAACACCATATATTTT	CATAAQSSGNTIYF
TRBV11-2	-	-	TRBJ2-1	14	TGTGCCAGCAGCGGGACGGTGGGGCGGGAATGGCAGTTCTTC	CASSGTVGREWQFF
TRBV12-3/TRBV12-4	once	-	TRBJ1-4	11	TGTGCCAGCAGTTTTGGCGGGGGGGTGTTTTTT	CASSFGGGVFF
TRBV5-1	-	TRBD1	TRBJ2-5	14	TGCGCCAGCAGTTTGACAGGGGCTCGGGAGACCCAGTACTTC	CASSLTGARETQYF
TRBV4-1	-	-	TRBJ1-2	15	TGCGCCAGCAGCCAAGTCGGGTCCGCTAGCCGGGGCTACACCTTC	CASSQVGSASRGYTF
TRBV11-1	few	TRBD2	TRBJ2-1	14	TGTGCCACCGAAAAGAGGGCGGGAGGGCAGGAGCAGTTCTTC	CATEKRAGGQEQFF
TRBV28	-	-	TRBJ1-1	12	TGTGCCAGCAGTGAGACAGCGTTTGAAGCTTTCTTT	CASSETAFEAFF
TRBV3-1/TRBV3-2	-	TRBD1	TRBJ2-7	15	TGTGCCAGCAGCCCTAGGACAGGGGTAACCTACGAGCAGTACTTC	CASSPRTGVTYEQYF
TRBV5-1	-	TRBD1	TRBJ2-2	15	TGCGCCAGCAGCTTCACAGGGGGCAACACCGGGGAGCTGTTTTTT	CASSFTGGNTGELFF
TRBV6-5	-	-	TRBJ2-1	15	TGTGCCAGCAGGAGGGACTTCTACATAGGCGATGAGCAGTTCTTC	CASRRDFYIGDEQFF
TRBV2	-	-	TRBJ2-1	14	TGTGCCAGCAGTGAAGGGCTCGCCTACAATGAGCAGTTCTTC	CASSEGLAYNEQFF
TRBV7-9	-	-	TRBJ1-1	13	TGTGCCAGCAGCTTAGCAGGCGGACTTGAAGCTTTCTTT	CASSLAGGLEAFF
TRBV10-3	once	TRBD2	TRBJ2-1	16	TGTGCCATCAGGCCCTCTAGGGCGGGGGTCTACAATGAGCAGTTCTTC	CAIRPSRAGVYNEQFF
TRBV10-1	-	TRBD2	TRBJ2-3	18	TGCGCCAGCAGTGAGTCCAAGTGGGCGGGAGCATGCACAGATACGCAGTATTTT	CASSESKWAGACTDTQYF
TRBV19	few	-	TRBJ2-7	14	TGTGCCAGTAGTATGAAGGCAGGGCCCTACGAGCAGTACTTC	CASSMKAGPYEQYF
TRBV29-1	-	-	TRBJ1-5	13	TGCAGCGTTGACTGGGGGCACGGTCAGCCCCAGCATTTT	CSVDWGHGQPQHF
TRBV7-9	-	TRBD1	TRBJ2-5	14	TGTGCCAGCAGCTTAAGTCAGGGGGTCGTGACCCAGTACTTC	CASSLSQGVVTQYF
TRBV6-2/TRBV6-3	-	-	TRBJ2-3	11	TGTGCCAGCAGTTTCGACTATACGCAGTATTTT	CASSFDYTQYF
TRBV2	-	-	TRBJ1-1	16	TGTGCCAGCAGTGACGCGTCTCGGGGTTGGAGCACTGAAGCTTTCTTT	CASSDASRGWSTEAFF
TRBV7-8	-	TRBD1	TRBJ2-1	11	TGTGCCAGCAGTCCGGACAGGGTGATGTTCTTC	CASSPDRVMFF
TRBV9	-	-	TRBJ2-2	14	TGTGCCAGCAGCGTGGAGGTTAACACCGGGGAGCTGTTTTTT	CASSVEVNTGELFF
TRBV7-3	-	TRBD1	TRBJ1-1	15	TGTGCCAGCAGCCTTCAGGGGGCGCCTAACACTGAAGCTTTCTTT	CASSLQGAPNTEAFF
TRBV7-9	few	TRBD1	TRBJ1-5	17	TGTGCCAGCAGCTTAGGGGGATCACAGGGGGCTACTCAGCCCCAGCATTTT	CASSLGGSQGATQPQHF
TRBV15	-	TRBD2	TRBJ2-5	17	TGTGCCACCAGCAGAGAAGTGGCGATAGCGGGACAAGAGACCCAGTACTTC	CATSREVAIAGQETQYF
TRBV29-1	-	-	TRBJ1-1	14	TGCAGCGGCCCGTGGAAGGAGGCAAACACTGAAGCTTTCTTT	CSGPWKEANTEAFF
TRBV19	-	-	TRBJ2-1	14	TGTGCCAGTAGGTCTCCCGGGTTCTACAATGAGCAGTTCTTC	CASRSPGFYNEQFF
TRBV5-5	-	TRBD1	TRBJ1-2	17	TGTGCCAGCAGCCTGGAGGGGACAGGGATCGAAGGCTATGGCTACACCTTC	CASSLEGTGIEGYGYTF